This is a list of T cell receptor beta chains from one sample in a study of blood T cell repertoires in COVID-19. Repertoires were generated with immunoSEQ multiplex PCR, while TCRdb's copy carries only in-frame clones and drops some. The table includes about 220,000 clones, roughly 80% detected once. Sequencing was carried out using peripheral blood. Receptor source: a human donor in a cohort sampled during active COVID-19. The CDR3 runs from the conserved cysteine through the conserved F or W. A D gene is named only where the DNA matches it firmly. Not every row has a clone size; where given, it reads once, few, many or a size class.

cdr3_length j_call v_call d_call clone_size cdr3_aa cdr3_nt
16 TRBJ1-1 TRBV18 - once CASSPQGRLMNTEAFF TGTGCCAGCTCACCTCAAGGCAGGTTAATGAACACTGAAGCTTTCTTT
12 TRBJ1-1 TRBV11-2 - - CASSQTTQGAFF TGTGCCAGCAGCCAAACCACCCAGGGGGCTTTCTTT
19 TRBJ1-4 TRBV7-9 TRBD1 - CASSLKGRGQFLTNEKLFF TGTGCCAGCAGCTTAAAGGGCAGGGGGCAATTTCTGACTAATGAAAAACTGTTTTTT
15 TRBJ2-4 TRBV28 TRBD1 - CAISWGQGAKNIQYF TGTGCCATCTCGTGGGGACAGGGCGCCAAAAACATTCAGTACTTC
13 TRBJ1-2 TRBV6-6 TRBD1 - CASTGTGDYGYTF TGTGCCAGCACAGGGACAGGGGACTATGGCTACACCTTC
16 TRBJ2-1 TRBV7-2 TRBD2 - CASSFSTSGRMNEQFF TGTGCCAGCAGCTTCTCGACTAGCGGGAGGATGAATGAGCAGTTCTTC
15 TRBJ2-7 TRBV15 TRBD2 - CATSRVTSGTGEQYF TGTGCCACCAGCAGAGTGACTAGCGGGACGGGCGAGCAGTACTTC
14 TRBJ2-2 TRBV7-3 - few CASSGDIRTGELFF TGTGCCAGCAGCGGGGACATCCGTACCGGGGAGCTGTTTTTT
15 TRBJ2-3 TRBV7-2 TRBD2 - CASSLFVSSGDTQYF TGTGCCAGCAGCTTATTCGTCTCTAGCGGGGATACGCAGTATTTT
13 TRBJ2-7 TRBV5-5 - few CASSLVAGHEQYF TGTGCCAGCAGCTTGGTGGCGGGGCACGAGCAGTACTTC
14 TRBJ2-5 TRBV27 TRBD2 few CASSAGAPQETQYF TGTGCCAGTAGCGCGGGAGCCCCCCAAGAGACCCAGTACTTC
18 TRBJ2-7 TRBV2 TRBD2 - CASSPLRDPGLAGSKQYF TGTGCCAGCAGCCCCCTCCGGGACCCGGGACTAGCGGGAAGTAAGCAGTACTTC
15 TRBJ2-7 TRBV7-8 TRBD1 - CASSPPRDRGSEQYF TGTGCCAGCAGCCCGCCCCGGGACAGGGGTAGTGAGCAGTACTTC
16 TRBJ2-2 TRBV18 TRBD1 - CASSPPYRGRTGELFF TGTGCCAGCTCACCACCGTATAGGGGGCGAACCGGGGAGCTGTTTTTT
14 TRBJ1-1 TRBV28 - few CASSWTELSPEAFF TGTGCCAGCAGTTGGACAGAGCTCTCCCCTGAAGCTTTCTTT
13 TRBJ2-5 TRBV19 - - CASSIYGGETQYF TGTGCCAGTAGTATCTATGGAGGAGAGACCCAGTACTTC
18 TRBJ2-3 TRBV7-2 TRBD2 - CASSLESSGRMGTDTQYF TGTGCCAGCAGCTTAGAGTCTAGCGGGAGGATGGGGACAGATACGCAGTATTTT
15 TRBJ1-5 TRBV2 TRBD1 - CASSETGIGRQPQHF TGTGCCAGCAGTGAGACAGGGATTGGAAGGCAGCCCCAGCATTTT
13 TRBJ2-5 TRBV5-6 - - CASSKSEAETQYF TGTGCCAGCAGCAAATCAGAAGCGGAGACCCAGTACTTC
16 TRBJ2-3 TRBV9 TRBD2 - CASSVVAGGSTDTQYF TGTGCCAGCAGCGTAGTAGCGGGAGGGTCCACAGATACGCAGTATTTT
18 TRBJ1-3 TRBV5-1 - once CASRDGGSRVLSGNTIYF TGCGCCAGCAGGGATGGGGGCAGCAGGGTCCTCTCTGGAAACACCATATATTTT
14 TRBJ2-1 TRBV18 - - CASSPGTSYNEQFF TGTGCCAGCTCACCCGGGACTTCCTACAATGAGCAGTTCTTC
14 TRBJ2-5 TRBV5-1 TRBD1 - CASSRQGEQETQYF TGCGCCAGCAGCCGCCAGGGGGAACAAGAGACCCAGTACTTC